The rows below give T cell receptor beta chains drawn from one sample of a study of long-term antiretroviral therapy in people with HIV. Here immunoSEQ multiplex PCR was the method, and the copy in TCRdb shows in-frame clones only, minus some. The sample lists under 45,000 clones, around 83% occurring once. The sample here was unsorted PBMCs, taken 3.1 years after starting antiretroviral therapy. The receptors here all came from a woman between 50 and 59 years old with HIV. Each CDR3 is given with its conserved first and last residue. D genes are given only for firm matches. Some rows mark clone size as missing; the rest say once, few, many or name a class of expanded clone.

TGTGCCAGCAGCTTAGACGTTGCGGGGGGCTACGAGCAGTACTTC | CASSLDVAGGYEQYF | TRBD2 | TRBJ2-7 | TRBV11-2 | NA
TGCGCCAGCAGTGACTACAGGGGGCAGGACGAGCAGTACTTC | CASSDYRGQDEQYF | TRBD1 | TRBJ2-7 | TRBV10-2 | NA
TGTGCCAGCAGCCCCGGGACAGGGGGCGCAAATGGCTACACCTTC | CASSPGTGGANGYTF | TRBD1 | TRBJ1-2 | TRBV6-1 | NA
TGTGCCAGCAGCCCCCCTTTGCGGGGGGGTCTTGAGCAGTTCTTC | CASSPPLRGGLEQFF | TRBD2 | TRBJ2-1 | TRBV7-9 | NA
TGTGCCAGCAGCCCCAGGTTTGCCTATGGCTACACCTTC | CASSPRFAYGYTF | NA | TRBJ1-2 | TRBV5-6 | few
TGTGCCAGCAGCCCCCGCAGAAATGAGCAGTTCTTC | CASSPRRNEQFF | NA | TRBJ2-1 | TRBV9 | NA
TGTGCCTGGAGTTGGAGGAGGGCTGAAAAACTGTTTTTT | CAWSWRRAEKLFF | NA | TRBJ1-4 | TRBV30 | NA
TGTGCCAGCAGCGTAGCTCCCGGGGGCGCCGGGGAGCTGTTTTTT | CASSVAPGGAGELFF | NA | TRBJ2-2 | TRBV9 | NA
TGTGCCATCAGTGAGCGCTCGGACAGGGGCAGAGATACGCAGTATTTT | CAISERSDRGRDTQYF | TRBD1 | TRBJ2-3 | TRBV10-3 | NA
TGTGCCAGCAGCCCCTCCCCCGGGGACACTGAAGCTTTCTTT | CASSPSPGDTEAFF | NA | TRBJ1-1 | TRBV7-3 | NA
TGTGCCAGCAGCCCCGGGACCAGTAATTCACCCCTCCACTTT | CASSPGTSNSPLHF | NA | TRBJ1-6 | TRBV7-9 | NA
TGTGCCAGCAGGCCCAGACAGGCTTCCTACGAGCAGTACTTC | CASRPRQASYEQYF | NA | TRBJ2-7 | TRBV7-8 | NA
TGTGCCAGCAGCGTAGGTGGTAAGCCCAGCACAGATACGCAGTATTTT | CASSVGGKPSTDTQYF | NA | TRBJ2-3 | TRBV9 | once
TGTGCCAGCAGCGTACCACTAGCGGGGGTATCAGATACGCAGTATTTT | CASSVPLAGVSDTQYF | TRBD2 | TRBJ2-3 | TRBV9 | NA
TGCGCCAGCACCCTTGAGGGGGCCCGAGGGGGCACTGAAGCTTTCTTT | CASTLEGARGGTEAFF | TRBD1 | TRBJ1-1 | TRBV5-1 | NA
TGTGCCAGCAGCGTAGATCTAGAGACCCAGTACTTC | CASSVDLETQYF | NA | TRBJ2-5 | TRBV9 | NA
TGCGCCAGCAACTTGCTAGCGGGGGGAATAGATACGCAGTATTTT | CASNLLAGGIDTQYF | TRBD2 | TRBJ2-3 | TRBV5-1 | NA
TGTGCCAGCAGCCTTTGGGACAGGGCTCTCTACGAGCAGTACTTC | CASSLWDRALYEQYF | TRBD1 | TRBJ2-7 | TRBV5-6 | NA
TGTGCCAGCAGTCTTGACAGAGGGACTGAAGCTTTCTTT | CASSLDRGTEAFF | NA | TRBJ1-1 | TRBV6-5 | NA
TGTGCCAGCAGTTACTCTTCGGGACACTCCTACGAGCAGTACTTC | CASSYSSGHSYEQYF | NA | TRBJ2-7 | TRBV6-5 | NA
TGTGCCAGCAGTTACTCTGGACTAGCTGACGCCTACGAGCAGTACTTC | CASSYSGLADAYEQYF | TRBD2 | TRBJ2-7 | TRBV6-5 | NA
TGTGCCATCAGTGCGGCAGATCGGAGCACTGAAGCTTTCTTT | CAISAADRSTEAFF | NA | TRBJ1-1 | TRBV10-3 | NA
TGTGCCAGCAGCCCCGGAGGAGGTAATGGCTACACCTTC | CASSPGGGNGYTF | NA | TRBJ1-2 | TRBV7-2 | few
TGCGCCAGCAGCCCCCCGGGACAGGGATACGAGCAGTACTTC | CASSPPGQGYEQYF | TRBD1 | TRBJ2-7 | TRBV5-1 | NA
TGCGCCAGCAGTGAGGCCAGGGGTAATTCACCCCTCCACTTT | CASSEARGNSPLHF | NA | TRBJ1-6 | TRBV10-2 | few
TGTGCCAGCAGCGTGGGGGGGGGCAATGCAGATACGCAGTATTTT | CASSVGGGNADTQYF | NA | TRBJ2-3 | TRBV9 | NA
TGTGCCAGTAAAAGGACACGGGACAGGGCTAACACCGGGGAGCTGTTTTTT | CASKRTRDRANTGELFF | TRBD1 | TRBJ2-2 | TRBV19 | NA